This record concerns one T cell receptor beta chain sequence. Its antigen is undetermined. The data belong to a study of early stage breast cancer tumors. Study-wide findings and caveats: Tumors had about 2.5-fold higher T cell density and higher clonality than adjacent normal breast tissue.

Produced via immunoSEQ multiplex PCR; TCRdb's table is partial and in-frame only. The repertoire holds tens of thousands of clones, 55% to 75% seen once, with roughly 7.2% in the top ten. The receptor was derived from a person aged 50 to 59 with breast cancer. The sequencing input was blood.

The DNA of the CDR3 is TGTGCCAGCAGCGTAGCGGGGTCTGGGGCCAACGTCCTGACTTTC. Its protein is CASSVAGSGANVLTF. This chain joins TRBV9 and TRBJ2-6, with D tentatively TRBD2 (5 bases). The germline V gene encodes CDR1 SGDLS and CDR2 YYNGEE. The CDR3 has 15 residues. Trimming took 0 bases from V and 1 from J, leaving 5 bases between them.